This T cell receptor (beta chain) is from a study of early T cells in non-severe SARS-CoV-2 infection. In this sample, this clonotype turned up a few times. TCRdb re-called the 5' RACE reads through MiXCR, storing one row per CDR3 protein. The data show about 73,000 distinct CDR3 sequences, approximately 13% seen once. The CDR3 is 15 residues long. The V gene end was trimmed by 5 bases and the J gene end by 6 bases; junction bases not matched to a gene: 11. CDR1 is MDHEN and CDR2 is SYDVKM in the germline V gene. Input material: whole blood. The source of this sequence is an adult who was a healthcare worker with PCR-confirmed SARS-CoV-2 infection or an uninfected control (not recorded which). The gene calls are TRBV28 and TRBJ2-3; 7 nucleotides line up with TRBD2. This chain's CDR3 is CASSLRLALTDTQYF. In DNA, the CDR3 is TGTGCCAGCAGTCTCAGACTAGCCCTGACGGATACGCAGTATTTT.